The 14 T cell receptor beta chains in this list originate from one sample, sequenced in a study of early T cells in non-severe SARS-CoV-2 infection. Each CDR3 protein gets one entry after TCRdb re-called the 5' RACE reads with MiXCR. The table includes more than 95,000 distinct CDR3 sequences, approximately 16% detected once. Input material: whole blood. Source of these receptors: an adult who was a healthcare worker with PCR-confirmed SARS-CoV-2 infection or an uninfected control (not recorded which).

The J gene is TRBJ1-1, the V gene TRBV28; 8 bases map to TRBD1. CDR3 length: 14 residues. The ends lost 3 bases at V and 7 bases at J; junction bases unmatched: 7. Germline CDR1 and CDR2: MDHEN and SYDVKM. Here the CDR3 reads CASSFNTGGIEAFF. CDR3 in DNA: TGTGCCAGCAGTTTCAATACAGGGGGGATTGAAGCTTTCTTT.

The chain couples TRBV20-1 to TRBJ1-3; no firm D call. Per germline, CDR1 DFQATT and CDR2 SNEGSKA (reference sequence). V was clipped by 5 bases and J by 4 bases, with 9 bases between them. This CDR3 spans 12 amino acids. The CDR3 nucleotides are TGCAGTGCTCAAGGGCCCGGAAACACCATATATTTT. The encoded protein is CSAQGPGNTIYF.

This clonotype came up many times. The CDR3 DNA follows: TGTGCCAGCAGTATTCGGACAGCCATAGGGAACGAGCAGTACTTC. Translating gives CASSIRTAIGNEQYF. The chain is built from TRBV27 and TRBJ2-7, with D maybe TRBD1 (6 bases). The V gene's germline CDR1 is MNHEY and CDR2 SMNVEV (reference sequence). Trimming pared 5 bases from V and 5 bases from J, leaving 19 bases between. The CDR3 is made up of 15 amino acids.

The chain couples TRBV7-9 to TRBJ2-1; D not resolved. Between the trimmed V and J ends, which lost 5 bases and 0 bases, there was a span of 14 bases. CDR1 and CDR2 (germline): SEHNR, FQNEAQ (reference sequence). This CDR3 is built from 16 residues. The CDR3 region is CASSRWSKSSYNEQFF. CDR3 DNA: TGTGCCAGCAGCCGTTGGTCGAAAAGCTCCTACAATGAGCAGTTCTTC.

The V gene is TRBV12-3 or TRBV12-4, the J gene TRBJ1-2, with D possibly being TRBD1 (6 bases). This CDR3 has 15 amino acids. V was trimmed by 5 bases and J by 0 bases, leaving 13 bases between them. The CDR3 bases are TGTGCCAGCAGTATCGGACAGAAAACTAACTATGGCTACACCTTC. It specifies CASSIGQKTNYGYTF.

The V gene is TRBV10-3, the J gene TRBJ2-3; a weak D match, TRBD1 (7 bases). The CDR3 contains 12 residues. Germline V gives CDR1 ENHRY, CDR2 SYGVKD. Trimming pared 6 bases from V and 5 bases from J, leaving 9 bases between. The DNA of the CDR3 is TGTGCCATCAGGCAGGGGGGAGATACGCAGTATTTT. Amino acids: CAIRQGGDTQYF.

The gene calls are TRBV21-1 and TRBJ2-7; TRBD1, the table's D call, was not compared with the DNA. TRBV21-1 is marked as a pseudogene. The CDR3 contains 15 residues. CDR3 sequence: CASSTRDRVRYEQYF. The DNA of the CDR3 is TGTGCCAGCAGCACCCGAGACAGGGTTCGTTACGAGCAGTACTTC.

This clonotype was found a few times. The V gene is TRBV28, the J gene TRBJ2-3, with 10 bases lining up with TRBD2. The CDR3 totals 18 residues. CDR1 is MDHEN, CDR2 SYDVKM, per germline. The V gene end was trimmed by 5 bases and the J gene end by 6 bases; junction bases not matched to a gene: 17. The CDR3 nucleotides are TGTGCCAGCAGTCCGCCCTTTCGTCTAGCGGGGGTGTACGATACGCAGTATTTT. It yields the protein CASSPPFRLAGVYDTQYF.

The chain carries TRBV4-3 and TRBJ1-4; 7 bases map to TRBD1. The CDR3 consists of 13 residues. V was clipped by 4 bases and J by 9 bases; unmatched bases: 5. Germline V gene data show CDR1 as LGHNA and CDR2 as YSLEER. As DNA, the CDR3 is TGCGCCAGCAGCCCCAGACAGGGACAAAAACTGTTTTTT. It specifies CASSPRQGQKLFF.

This clonotype came up a few times. The chain couples TRBV29-1 to TRBJ2-3; 8 bases match TRBD1. The J segment lost 2 bases and the V segment lost 4 bases, leaving 11 bases of the junction unmatched. The V gene's germline CDR1 is SQVTM and CDR2 ANQGSEA. The CDR3 runs 16 residues. CDR3 protein: CSVVDADRASTDTQYF. DNA for the CDR3: TGCAGCGTTGTAGATGCGGACAGGGCCTCCACAGATACGCAGTATTTT.

This clonotype appeared many times. The V gene is TRBV18, the J gene TRBJ1-5, with D unclear. Germline V gives CDR1 KGHSH, CDR2 LQKENI. There are 15 residues in the CDR3. V was cut by 2 bases and J by 5 bases, with 13 bases left in between. CDR3 nucleotides: TGTGCCAGCTCACCATTGAGAGGGTCGGATCAGCCCCAGCATTTT. Translation gives CASSPLRGSDQPQHF.

The V call is TRBV7-2, the J call TRBJ2-2; 10 positions agree with TRBD1. The germline gives CDR1 SGHTA, CDR2 FQGNSA. Trimming removed 5 bases from V and 7 bases from J; junction bases left unmatched: 16. The CDR3 runs to 18 residues. The CDR3 sequence is CASSPQAGTGVRSGELFF. Here the CDR3 DNA reads TGTGCCAGCAGCCCCCAAGCCGGGACAGGGGTTCGTAGCGGGGAGCTGTTTTTT.

This chain uses TRBV5-1 with TRBJ1-1, with D possibly TRBD1 on 6 matching bases. The V gene lost 0 bases and the J gene lost 4 bases, with 13 bases spanning the gap. Germline V gives CDR1 SGHRS, CDR2 YFSETQ. This CDR3 has 15 amino acids. This CDR3 reads CASSLAEQGGTEAFF. The CDR3 nucleotides read TGCGCCAGCAGCTTGGCCGAACAGGGAGGCACTGAAGCTTTCTTT.

This clonotype came up a few times. J is TRBJ2-7 and V is TRBV10-3; 8 bases match TRBD1. CDR1 and CDR2 from the germline V gene are ENHRY and SYGVKD. The CDR3 length is 13 residues. Trimming cost V 10 bases and J 1 base; bases outside gene matches: 6. CDR3 region: CASSGTGSYEQYF. The CDR3 DNA reads as TGTGCCAGCTCCGGGACAGGTTCCTACGAGCAGTACTTC.